This T cell receptor (beta chain) was retrieved from a study of shared clonotypes between healthy human individuals (dated by TCRdb to 2020 to 2022). Notes on the research overall: A couple of women and three men aged 18 to 49 years were included in the cohort. Per donor, three plates each were used for CD4 naive and CD4 memory, two for CD8 naive, and one for CD8 memory. To estimate repertoire size and how much clonotype sharing occurs between individuals, the study deeply sequenced the blood TCR repertoires of a handful of healthy adults. To increase sequencing depth and limit assay-specific biases, TCR repertoire library preparation and sequencing were carried out by different laboratories using diverse techniques. Per donor, leukapheresis produced somewhere between about 0.85 and 9.5 billion PBMCs.

TCR CDR3 regions were amplified from genomic DNA by multiplex PCR using the deep immunoSEQ assay. Extracted genomic DNA from each cell subset was distributed evenly across all wells of several immunoSEQ 96-well plates, and each plate was treated as a replicate. For sorted subsets, about 200 ng genomic DNA, equal to about 30,000 T cell genomes, was loaded into each replicate PCR. Purified libraries were measured with a Qubit 3.0 fluorometer, size-checked on a Bioanalyzer 2100, and measured again with the KAPA Library Quantification kit. Every immunoSEQ 96-well plate was sequenced on a dedicated single-read 150-cycle Illumina NextSeq 550 flow cell. For the original study's pipeline: Because the immunoSEQ output included only junctional sequences and no quality scores, the filtering could not be the same as the filtering used for full-length reads. Sequences were annotated with PyIR, a Python wrapper for IgBLAST v1.9, and V/J genes and CDR3 were assigned using IMGT germline references. Reads were filtered out if the reads had weak V/J assignments (E-value above 1e-6), no CDR3, stop codons, out-of-frame junctions, or ambiguous translated residues. V3J clonotypes were defined as sequences sharing an identical inferred V gene, J gene, and CDR3 amino acid sequence. Percentage overlap between repertoires was calculated by dividing the number of shared unique clonotypes by the size of the smaller repertoire. RTK rarefaction, the Chao1 estimator, and Recon v2.1 estimates of unobserved clonotypes were used to assess repertoire richness. For all TCRbeta clonotypes obtained by the gDNA method from a handful of donors, generation probabilities were computed with OLGA. This is the immuneACCESS table as TCRdb keeps it, with only in-frame sequences that have V and J called. A part of the clones is gone; compared with another copy, unresolved V genes explain less than half, and the rest is unexplained. V and J calls and clone size follow that table, whereas D and trimming were derived from the DNA. The sample profile shows about 2.4 million clones; around nine tenths of them were found once. The ten largest clones add up to over 0.12% of the sample.

Paper-wide results and their limitations: Pairwise subsampling indicated that sequencing depth was expected to affect the degree of clonotype sharing among donors. Even with the large sequencing depth, rarefaction of the sorted-subset datasets indicated that sequencing was incomplete. Clonotypes shared by all four sorted-subset donors showed higher generation probabilities than non-shared clonotypes. Larger estimated clonotype richness was generally found for naive subsets than for memory subsets. Because the study included a small number of donors, the genetic and exposure-history diversity represented was limited. Across four donors, 5% to 6% of naive CD4, roughly 3.4% of naive CD8, roughly 2.2% of memory CD4, and about 0.4% of memory CD8 clonotypes were shared. Only blood was sampled, and tissue TCR repertoires likely differ from those in blood.

Comments on this clone: Its antigen specificity is not known. Base quality data are lacking; no much larger clone is found one base away.

From V the trimming removes 4 bases and from J it removes 8 bases, while the gene matches leave 7 bases of the junction unaccounted for. Based on the germline V gene (reference sequence), the CDR1 and CDR2 sequences are LNHDA and SQIVND. Including cysteine and phenylalanine, the CDR3 has 15 amino acids. Only the CDR3 portion is preserved as DNA: 45 bases, with reading frame beginning at the first base. Donors were healthy HIV-negative adults with no recently reported acute infections or vaccinations. Only Caucasian adults living in Nashville, Tennessee, USA were represented among the donors. CD4+ T cells were enriched by magnetic negative selection, after which naive cells were positively selected on CD45RA and the negative fraction was taken as the memory subset. Blood was collected by leukapheresis, and PBMCs were isolated by Ficoll-Histopaque density gradient centrifugation and then cryopreserved in liquid nitrogen vapor phase. Analytical flow cytometry was used to check the purity and quantity of every magnetically sorted T cell population. From each sorted fraction, genomic DNA was isolated and quantified by UV absorbance on a Nanodrop 2000c.

The receptor's source is a man between 18 and 29 years old in good health. Here the chain combines TRBV19 and TRBJ2-2, and 10 junctional nucleotides match TRBD2. The specimen sequenced was naive CD4+ T cells sorted from blood. The cell subset or site label, read with the paper, signifies: CD45RA+ positively selected. The DNA reads TGTGCCAGTAGTAAAGCGGGAGGGCTGCCAGGGGAGCTGTTTTTT. This is translated as CASSKAGGLPGELFF.